The 20 T cell receptor beta chains listed next were all sequenced from one sample in a study of blood T cell repertoires in COVID-19. Using immunoSEQ multiplex PCR, the repertoire was profiled, and TCRdb retains in-frame clones only, with some absent. The repertoire holds 15,000 to 20,000 clones, with more than 65% as singletons. The sample consisted of peripheral blood. The receptors shown here come from a man between 65 and 79 years old with COVID-19, enrolled during active disease.

V usage is TRBV19 and J usage is TRBJ2-3; TRBD2 matches 14 bases. The CDR3 loop spans 16 amino acids. Germline loops: CDR1 LNHDA, CDR2 SQIVND (reference sequence). V dropped 5 bases and J dropped 2; count of bases not matched to a gene: 3. CDR3 loop: CASSVTSGRDTDTQYF. The DNA for the CDR3 is TGTGCCAGTAGTGTGACTAGCGGGAGGGACACAGATACGCAGTATTTT.

J is TRBJ2-5 and V is TRBV27, with D possibly TRBD2 on 5 matching bases. The V and J ends lost 6 bases and 5 bases respectively, with 7 bases between them. CDR1 and CDR2 (germline): MNHEY, SMNVEV (reference sequence). This CDR3 is 11 amino acids long. CDR3 in DNA: TGTGCCAGCAGCCGAGGGGAGACCCAGTACTTC. Translation gives CASSRGETQYF.

The rearrangement joins TRBV7-2 to TRBJ1-4, with unresolved D. Trimming left V 2 bases short and J 10 bases short, with 14 bases between. This CDR3 is built from 14 residues. Germline values: CDR1 SGHTA, CDR2 FQGNSA. The CDR3 sequence is CASSLSWQAVKLFF. In DNA form, the CDR3 reads TGTGCCAGCAGCTTATCGTGGCAGGCCGTAAAACTGTTTTTT.

This clone has just a few counts. This chain links TRBV19 with TRBJ1-5; TRBD1 agrees at 10 bases. V shed 3 bases, J shed 5 bases, and the junction held 4 bases outside the gene matches. The germline CDR1 and CDR2 sequences are LNHDA and SQIVND (reference sequence). The CDR3 is made up of 15 amino acids. CDR3 protein: CASSMGQGIDQPQHF. The CDR3 region has the DNA TGTGCCAGTAGTATGGGACAGGGGATAGATCAGCCCCAGCATTTT.

The chain joins TRBV5-5 to TRBJ1-5, with TRBD1 matching 12 bases. The germline gives CDR1 SGHKS, CDR2 YYEKEE (reference sequence). There are 18 residues in the CDR3. V lost 2 bases and J lost 6; bases outside the gene matches: 12. The CDR3 region has the DNA TGTGCCAGCAGCTTCTACGGGACAGGGGGCGGTTGGGGTCAGCCCCAGCATTTT. Translation: CASSFYGTGGGWGQPQHF. Looking up the rest from reference TRBV5-5 and TRBJ1-5 gives the full variable domain: DAGVTQSPTHLIKTRGQQVTLRCSPISGHKSVSWYQQVLGQGPQFIFQYYEKEERGRGNFPDRFSARQFPNYSSELNVNALLLGDSALYLCASSFYGTGGGWGQPQHFGDGTRLSIL.

This chain connects TRBV5-1 to TRBJ2-7; D is possibly TRBD1 (5 bases). Trimming stripped 5 bases from V and 3 bases from J, with 15 bases between. Germline V gene sequence: CDR1 SGHRS, CDR2 YFSETQ. This CDR3 spans 14 amino acids. In DNA, the CDR3 is TGCGCCAGCAGGAGTGGCGACAGCTACTACGAGCAGTACTTC. This gives the protein CASRSGDSYYEQYF.

The chain employs TRBV21-1 and TRBJ2-1; the D segment call TRBD2 is taken from the table without a DNA check. TRBV21-1 is marked as a pseudogene. The CDR3 has 14 residues. CDR3 coding DNA: TGTGCCAGCAGGGAGCGGGGGGCCTACAATGAGCAGTTCTTC. As protein: CASRERGAYNEQFF.

This clone is categorized as medium-sized (0.01 to 0.1%). The J gene is TRBJ1-5, the V gene TRBV15; D is perhaps TRBD1 (6 bases). Trimming cost V 5 bases and J 2 bases, with 13 bases left between them. Germline assignment: CDR1 LNHNV and CDR2 YYDKDF (reference sequence). The CDR3 length is 15 residues. The CDR3 DNA sequence: TGTGCCACCAGCCTCAGGGGTACGGGCAATCAGCCCCAGCATTTT. Translating gives CATSLRGTGNQPQHF.

This clone is a singleton in its sample. The chain employs TRBV19 and TRBJ1-5; tentative D call: TRBD1 (6 bases). Looked up from germline, CDR1 is LNHDA and CDR2 is SQIVND (reference sequence). Trimming stripped 2 bases from V and 4 bases from J, with 12 bases between. The CDR3 covers 15 residues. The CDR3 reads CASSIQGLKNQPQHF. In nucleotides, the CDR3 is TGTGCCAGTAGTATACAGGGGCTTAAGAATCAGCCCCAGCATTTT.

The genes are TRBV6-2 or TRBV6-3 and TRBJ2-7; D may be TRBD2 (5 bases). Between the trimmed V and J ends, which lost 2 bases and 0 bases, there was a span of 11 bases. This CDR3 is built from 15 residues. From germline, CDR1 is MNHEY and CDR2 SVGEGT. This CDR3 is CASSYRRATSYEQYF. The CDR3 DNA follows: TGTGCCAGCAGTTACAGGCGGGCAACCTCCTACGAGCAGTACTTC.

J is TRBJ2-2 and V is TRBV7-9, with 7 bases identical to TRBD1. Germline CDR1 is SEHNR and CDR2 is FQNEAQ (reference sequence). The CDR3 consists of 15 residues. The V segment lost 2 bases and the J segment 6 bases; nucleotides outside the gene matches: 6. The CDR3 spells CASSLIGGGSGELFF. CDR3 in DNA: TGTGCCAGCAGCTTAATAGGGGGCGGTTCCGGGGAGCTGTTTTTT.

This chain connects TRBV13 to TRBJ1-3; TRBD1 might be the D (5 bases). The CDR3 sequence is 14 residues long. CDR1 and CDR2 (germline): PRHDT, FYEKMQ (reference sequence). V was cut by 3 bases and J by 2 bases, with 8 bases left in between. The CDR3 DNA is TGTGCCAGCAGCTTTGGACATACTGGAAACACCATATATTTT. It yields the protein CASSFGHTGNTIYF.

This sequence joins TRBV5-1 and TRBJ2-1; the match to TRBD2 covers 8 bases. Trimming took 0 bases from V and 4 from J; bases not matched to a gene: 3. In germline, CDR1 is SGHRS, CDR2 YFSETQ. This CDR3 contains 15 residues. This chain's CDR3 is CASSLAGTRYNEQFF. DNA of the CDR3: TGCGCCAGCAGCTTGGCCGGGACTAGATACAATGAGCAGTTCTTC.

The chain has TRBV5-1 and TRBJ2-1; 10 bases match TRBD2. The length of the CDR3 is 16 residues. Trimming took 4 bases from V and 8 from J; bases not matched to a gene: 12. The V gene's germline CDR1 is SGHRS and CDR2 YFSETQ. Here the CDR3 reads CASSPSGSLPEYEQFF. CDR3 coding DNA: TGCGCCAGCAGCCCTAGCGGGAGTCTTCCCGAGTATGAGCAGTTCTTC.

The V gene is TRBV29-1, the J gene TRBJ2-2, with a possible D match to TRBD1 (5 bases). V lost 0 bases to trimming and J lost 7 bases, with 12 bases between them. The CDR3 spans 14 residues. Looked up from germline, CDR1 is SQVTM and CDR2 is ANQGSEA. The CDR3 reads CSVEDPFQGGELFF. The CDR3 region has the DNA TGCAGCGTTGAAGATCCCTTCCAGGGCGGGGAGCTGTTTTTT.

The chain employs TRBV11-2 and TRBJ1-2; unclear D gene. V lost 3 bases to trimming and J lost 4 bases, with 9 bases between them. Germline-derived CDR1 and CDR2 are SGHAT and FQNNGV. The CDR3 has 13 amino acids. The CDR3: CASSFSGLYGYTF. CDR3 nucleotides: TGTGCCAGCAGCTTCTCAGGCCTCTATGGCTACACCTTC.

The gene calls are TRBV6-5 and TRBJ2-7; TRBD1 matches at 8 bases. The CDR3 has 13 amino acids. V dropped 6 bases and J dropped 2; count of bases not matched to a gene: 3. The germline V gene has CDR1 MNHEY and CDR2 SVGAGI. This CDR3 reads CASRTTGAYEQYF. CDR3 in DNA: TGTGCCAGCAGAACGACAGGGGCCTACGAGCAGTACTTC.

V gene TRBV5-1 combines with J gene TRBJ1-6; D is possibly TRBD1 (5 bases). The CDR3 runs 14 residues. The germline V gene has CDR1 SGHRS and CDR2 YFSETQ. Trimming cost V 4 bases and J 7 bases, with 12 bases left between them. The CDR3 here is CASSIGGVNSPLHF. CDR3 coding DNA: TGCGCCAGCAGCATAGGAGGGGTGAATTCACCCCTCCACTTT.

In this sample, this clone turned up a few times. J is TRBJ1-2 and V is TRBV30; D is perhaps TRBD1 (5 bases). CDR1 and CDR2 (germline): GTSNPN, SVGIG (reference sequence). Trimming stripped 1 base from V and 8 bases from J, with 14 bases between. The CDR3 loop spans 13 amino acids. CDR3 DNA: TGTGCCTGGAGTGAGCCAGGGTCGGGCGGCTACACCTTC. This sequence encodes CAWSEPGSGGYTF.

For the CDR3, the DNA is TGTGCCAGCAGAAGCGGGGAGGAGCAGCCCCAGCATTTT. Amino acids: CASRSGEEQPQHF. The chain uses TRBV6-6 and TRBJ1-5; D gene unclear. Trimming took off 6 bases at V and 7 bases at J, with 13 bases between the two ends. The CDR3 contains 13 residues. Germline CDR1 and CDR2: MNHNY and SVGAGI (reference sequence).